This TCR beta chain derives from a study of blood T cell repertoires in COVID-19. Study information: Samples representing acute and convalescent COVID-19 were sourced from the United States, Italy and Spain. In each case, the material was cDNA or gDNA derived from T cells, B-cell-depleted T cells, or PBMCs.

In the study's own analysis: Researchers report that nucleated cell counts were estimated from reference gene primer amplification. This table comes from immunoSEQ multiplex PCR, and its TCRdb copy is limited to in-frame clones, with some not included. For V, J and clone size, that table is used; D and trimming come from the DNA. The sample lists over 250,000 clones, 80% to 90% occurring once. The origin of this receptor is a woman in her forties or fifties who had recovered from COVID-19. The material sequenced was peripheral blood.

The CDR3 loop is CASRRTLNEQFF. In DNA, the CDR3 is TGTGCCAGCAGGCGGACTCTTAATGAGCAGTTCTTC. This sequence joins TRBV12-3 or TRBV12-4 and TRBJ2-1; a weak D match, TRBD2 (5 bases). The CDR3 is made up of 12 amino acids. The V and J ends lost 6 bases and 7 bases respectively, with 10 bases between them.